This T cell receptor (beta chain) appears in the sequencing data of a study of blood T cells in healthy people across ages. Every donor contributed around 10 milliliters of peripheral blood by blood draw. This CDR3 spans 11 amino acids. Trimming stripped 10 bases from V and 5 bases from J, with 12 bases between. Germline-derived CDR1 and CDR2 are MNHEY and SVGEGT. Alongside a J-beta primer mix, a sample-barcoded 5' primer served in a second PCR lasting about 7 to 12 cycles. Via MiXCR, TCRdb re-called the 5' RACE reads, giving one row per CDR3 protein. The sample records some 640,000 distinct CDR3 sequences, approximately 50% being singletons.

The clonotype originates from a woman between 55 and 75 years old in good health. The genes are TRBV6-2 or TRBV6-3 and TRBJ2-7; no clear D gene. Sequencing input: blood. The CDR3 nucleotides are TGTGCCACGACTTTTGAGCACGAGCAGTACTTC. Residues: CATTFEHEQYF.